This is a list of T cell receptor beta chains from one sample in a study of regulatory T cells in long-lasting Graves disease. TCRdb independently ran MiXCR on the multiplex PCR reads; one entry per CDR3 protein. The data show 350,000 to 500,000 distinct CDR3 sequences, with around 15% seen just once and about 15% held by the top ten. The data also belong to a second study, concerning T cells in Graves' hyperthyroidism and ophthalmopathy.

Material: peripheral blood mononuclear cells (PBMCs), obtained at new diagnosis, from a patient treated with antithyroid drugs. The receptor source for this set is a woman between 45 and 60 years old with Graves disease. The CDR3 runs from the conserved cysteine through the conserved F or W. D genes are given only for firm matches. Clone size appears in some rows only: once, few, many, or a class for an expanded clone.

D	V	length	J	size	CDR3	DNA
TRBD1	TRBV7-2	15	TRBJ1-2	-	CASSLRTGANYGYTF	TGTGCCAGCAGCCTCCGGACAGGGGCGAACTATGGCTACACCTTC
TRBD2	TRBV18	16	TRBJ2-2	-	CASSPLAGSNTGELFF	TGTGCCAGCTCACCGCTAGCGGGGAGCAACACCGGGGAGCTGTTTTTT
-	TRBV12-3/TRBV12-4	14	TRBJ1-5	-	CASSPDTSNQPQHF	TGTGCCAGCAGCCCGGACACAAGCAATCAGCCCCAGCATTTT
-	TRBV5-8	19	TRBJ1-2	-	CASSEARQGLSGGDYGYTF	TGTGCCAGCAGCGAAGCCCGGCAAGGTTTATCGGGAGGGGACTATGGCTACACCTTC
-	TRBV6-5	12	TRBJ1-5	-	CASSSQGEPQHF	TGTGCCAGCAGTTCCCAAGGTGAGCCCCAGCATTTT
TRBD2	TRBV5-1	15	TRBJ2-3	-	CASSTTSGISDTQYF	TGCGCCAGCAGCACGACTAGCGGGATCTCAGATACGCAGTATTTT
-	TRBV3-1	15	TRBJ2-2	-	CASSPRSDGSGELFF	TGTGCCAGCAGCCCTAGGTCAGACGGTTCCGGGGAGCTGTTTTTT
-	TRBV5-1	14	TRBJ2-1	many	CASSPGMSYNEQFF	TGCGCCAGCAGCCCTGGGATGAGTTACAATGAGCAGTTCTTC
-	TRBV9	15	TRBJ2-4	few	CASSVDGARGNIQYF	TGTGCCAGCAGCGTAGACGGGGCGAGGGGAAACATTCAGTACTTC
-	TRBV20-1	12	TRBJ1-2	many	CSARTPGYGYTF	TGCAGTGCCAGGACACCTGGCTATGGCTACACCTTC
-	TRBV29-1	12	TRBJ2-7	many	CSVEGQGYEQYF	TGCAGCGTTGAAGGCCAGGGCTACGAGCAGTACTTC
-	TRBV3-1	13	TRBJ2-5	-	CASSQEGQETQYF	TGTGCCAGCAGCCAAGAAGGCCAAGAGACCCAGTACTTC
-	TRBV28	13	TRBJ1-5	-	CASRYYGSQPQHF	TGTGCCAGCAGATATTATGGGTCACAGCCCCAGCATTTT
-	TRBV28	16	TRBJ1-5	few	CASSFIHFREGQPQHF	TGTGCCAGCAGTTTCATACATTTCAGGGAAGGTCAGCCCCAGCATTTT
-	TRBV6-1	19	TRBJ2-5	many	CASSQIRGPQLAFAETQYF	TGTGCCAGCAGTCAAATACGGGGGCCACAACTAGCTTTCGCAGAGACCCAGTACTTC
TRBD1	TRBV18	15	TRBJ1-1	many	CASSQPGQGKDEAFF	TGTGCCAGCTCACAACCGGGACAGGGTAAGGATGAAGCTTTCTTT
-	TRBV12-3/TRBV12-4	14	TRBJ2-3	many	CASSTPPSTDTQYF	TGTGCCAGCAGCACCCCCCCTAGCACAGATACGCAGTATTTT
TRBD1	TRBV28	13	TRBJ1-6	few	CATNRGADSPLHF	TGTGCCACCAACAGGGGCGCGGATTCACCCCTCCACTTT
-	TRBV28	12	TRBJ2-7	many	CASSIQAYEQYF	TGTGCCAGCAGCATACAGGCCTACGAGCAGTACTTC
TRBD1	TRBV6-5	15	TRBJ2-1	many	CASSYRPDRGNEQFF	TGTGCCAGCAGTTACCGTCCCGACAGGGGCAATGAGCAGTTCTTC
-	TRBV6-1	13	TRBJ1-2	-	CASSEALNYGYTF	TGTGCCAGCAGTGAAGCGCTAAACTATGGCTACACCTTC
TRBD2	TRBV7-9	20	TRBJ2-1	few	CASSLWLGTSGSVRDNEQFF	TGTGCCAGCAGCTTATGGTTAGGGACTAGCGGGAGCGTACGGGACAATGAGCAGTTCTTC
TRBD1	TRBV10-3	17	TRBJ2-2	few	CAIRRTGGAANTGELFF	TGTGCCATCAGACGGACAGGGGGAGCGGCGAACACCGGGGAGCTGTTTTTT
-	TRBV4-1	19	TRBJ2-1	few	CASSRAPSYRGSSYNEQFF	TGCGCCAGCAGCCGAGCCCCTTCCTACCGCGGGTCTTCCTACAATGAGCAGTTCTTC
TRBD1	TRBV2	14	TRBJ1-5	many	CASRGTASNQPQHF	TGTGCCAGCAGAGGGACAGCCTCGAATCAGCCCCAGCATTTT
-	TRBV29-1	13	TRBJ2-7	few	CSPTWTVSYEQYF	TGCAGCCCCACCTGGACCGTCTCCTACGAGCAGTACTTC
TRBD1	TRBV28	17	TRBJ2-6	many	CASGDRGPTAGANVLTF	TGTGCCAGCGGGGACAGGGGGCCTACCGCTGGGGCCAACGTCCTGACTTTC
-	TRBV2	14	TRBJ2-1	few	CASSEETFNNEQFF	TGTGCCAGCAGTGAGGAGACGTTTAACAATGAGCAGTTCTTC
-	TRBV3-1	14	TRBJ2-7	many	CASSQEGASYEQYF	TGTGCCAGCAGCCAAGAGGGGGCCTCCTACGAGCAGTACTTC
-	TRBV27	13	TRBJ1-5	many	CASSWTENQPQHF	TGTGCCAGCAGTTGGACGGAAAATCAGCCCCAGCATTTT
-	TRBV2	15	TRBJ1-3	many	CASSSGQSSGNTIYF	TGTGCCAGCAGTTCCGGACAGAGCTCTGGAAACACCATATATTTT
-	TRBV28	20	TRBJ1-4	many	CASSSRRVGAAVGFVEKLFF	TGTGCCAGCAGCTCCAGACGAGTGGGGGCGGCTGTCGGTTTTGTTGAAAAACTGTTTTTT
TRBD2	TRBV5-1	20	TRBJ2-2	-	CASSSPLIAGGPKGTGELFF	TGCGCCAGCAGCTCACCCTTGATAGCGGGAGGGCCTAAGGGCACCGGGGAGCTGTTTTTT
-	TRBV28	18	TRBJ1-3	many	CASSLNLVGSRTGNTIYF	TGTGCCAGCAGTTTAAATTTGGTAGGGTCCAGGACTGGAAACACCATATATTTT
TRBD2	TRBV3-1	15	TRBJ2-1	-	CTSSHLAGGRNEQFF	TGTACCAGCAGCCATCTAGCGGGAGGCCGGAATGAGCAGTTCTTC
-	TRBV12-3/TRBV12-4	15	TRBJ2-1	many	CASRLGDRLANEQFF	TGTGCCAGCAGACTTGGAGATCGTCTTGCCAATGAGCAGTTCTTC
-	TRBV5-1	14	TRBJ2-1	few	CASSQGTVYNEQFF	TGCGCCAGCAGCCAAGGGACCGTGTACAATGAGCAGTTCTTC
TRBD1	TRBV28	16	TRBJ1-1	many	CASRATGRGMNTEAFF	TGTGCCAGCAGAGCGACAGGGAGGGGCATGAACACTGAAGCTTTCTTT
TRBD2	TRBV10-3	14	TRBJ2-7	many	CAISGNSGSYEQYF	TGTGCCATCAGTGGTAATAGCGGGAGCTACGAGCAGTACTTC
TRBD2	TRBV24-1	17	TRBJ2-3	few	CATSDTGTSFLMDTQYF	TGTGCCACCAGTGATACCGGGACTAGTTTCCTCATGGATACGCAGTATTTT
TRBD2	TRBV13	15	TRBJ2-1	many	CASSSGTSGRLEQFF	TGTGCCAGCAGCTCCGGGACTAGCGGGAGACTTGAGCAGTTCTTC
TRBD1	TRBV29-1	13	TRBJ2-7	many	CSVGTGETYEQYF	TGCAGCGTTGGGACAGGAGAGACCTACGAGCAGTACTTC
TRBD1	TRBV3-1	14	TRBJ1-4	many	CASQTGETNEKLFF	TGTGCCAGTCAAACAGGGGAAACTAATGAAAAACTGTTTTTT
TRBD2	TRBV6-2/TRBV6-3	15	TRBJ2-1	-	CASRRTSGIQGEQFF	TGTGCCAGCAGGCGGACTAGCGGGATCCAGGGTGAGCAGTTCTTC
TRBD1	TRBV14	16	TRBJ2-1	many	CASSLAHRGFYNEQFF	TGTGCCAGCAGCCTCGCACACAGGGGGTTTTACAATGAGCAGTTCTTC
-	TRBV28	12	TRBJ1-2	many	CASSFPNYGYTF	TGTGCCAGCAGTTTCCCGAACTATGGCTACACCTTC
-	TRBV27	15	TRBJ2-3	many	CASSFDNPRTDTQYF	TGTGCCAGCAGTTTTGACAACCCTCGCACAGATACGCAGTATTTT
TRBD1	TRBV4-1	21	TRBJ2-3	few	CASSHPGTGGARGSSTDTQYF	TGCGCCAGCAGCCACCCCGGGACAGGGGGCGCGCGTGGGTCTAGCACAGATACGCAGTATTTT
-	TRBV7-8	13	TRBJ2-7	many	CASSLGFQYEQYF	TGTGCCAGCAGCTTAGGATTCCAGTACGAGCAGTACTTC
-	TRBV29-1	11	TRBJ2-7	many	CSVAWDYEQYF	TGCAGCGTTGCGTGGGATTACGAGCAGTACTTC
-	TRBV28	16	TRBJ1-5	many	CASSSASGGGHQPQHF	TGTGCCAGCAGTTCCGCCTCCGGGGGAGGTCATCAGCCCCAGCATTTT
TRBD2	TRBV10-1	16	TRBJ2-3	many	CASSEPVAGGADTQYF	TGCGCCAGCAGTGAGCCCGTAGCGGGAGGAGCAGATACGCAGTATTTT
TRBD1	TRBV2	13	TRBJ1-4	many	CASSAGTERYAFF	TGTGCCAGCAGTGCAGGGACAGAACGGTACGCGTTTTTT
-	TRBV7-2	15	TRBJ1-5	-	CASSLDGGPGQPQHF	TGTGCCAGCAGCTTAGATGGCGGGCCGGGGCAGCCCCAGCATTTT
-	TRBV6-1	12	TRBJ2-5	few	CASSDSPETQYF	TGTGCCAGCAGCGACTCCCCAGAGACCCAGTACTTC